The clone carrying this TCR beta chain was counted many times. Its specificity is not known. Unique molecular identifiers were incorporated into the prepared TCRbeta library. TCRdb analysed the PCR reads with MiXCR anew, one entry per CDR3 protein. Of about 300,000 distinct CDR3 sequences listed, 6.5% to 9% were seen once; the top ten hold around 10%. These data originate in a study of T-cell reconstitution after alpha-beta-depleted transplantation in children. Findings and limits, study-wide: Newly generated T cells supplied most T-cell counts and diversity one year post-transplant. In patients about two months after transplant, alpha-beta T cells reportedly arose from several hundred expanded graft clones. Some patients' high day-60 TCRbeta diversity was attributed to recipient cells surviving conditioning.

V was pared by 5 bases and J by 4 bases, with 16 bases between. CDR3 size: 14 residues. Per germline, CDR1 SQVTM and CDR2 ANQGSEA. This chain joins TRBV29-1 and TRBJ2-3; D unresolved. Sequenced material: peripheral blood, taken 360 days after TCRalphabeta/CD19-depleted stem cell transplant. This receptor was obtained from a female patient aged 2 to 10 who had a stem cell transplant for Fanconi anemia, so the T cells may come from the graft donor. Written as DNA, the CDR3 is TGCAGCGTTATAGGACCTACCCGACCAGATACGCAGTATTTT. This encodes CSVIGPTRPDTQYF.